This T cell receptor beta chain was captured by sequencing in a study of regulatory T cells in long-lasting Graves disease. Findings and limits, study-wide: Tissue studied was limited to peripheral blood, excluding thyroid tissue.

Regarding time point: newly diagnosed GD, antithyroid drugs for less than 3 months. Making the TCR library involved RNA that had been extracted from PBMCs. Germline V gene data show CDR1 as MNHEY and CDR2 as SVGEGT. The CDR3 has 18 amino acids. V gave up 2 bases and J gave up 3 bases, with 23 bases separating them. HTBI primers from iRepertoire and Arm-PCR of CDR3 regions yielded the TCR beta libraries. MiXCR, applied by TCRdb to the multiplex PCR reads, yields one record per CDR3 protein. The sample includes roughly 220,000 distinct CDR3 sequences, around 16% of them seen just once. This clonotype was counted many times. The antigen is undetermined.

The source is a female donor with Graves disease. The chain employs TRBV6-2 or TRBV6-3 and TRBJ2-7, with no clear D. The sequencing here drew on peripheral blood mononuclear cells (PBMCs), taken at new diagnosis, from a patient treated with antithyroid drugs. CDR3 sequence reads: CASSYRVKVLPPSYEQYF. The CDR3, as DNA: TGTGCCAGCAGTTACCGGGTGAAGGTACTTCCTCCCAGCTACGAGCAGTACTTC.